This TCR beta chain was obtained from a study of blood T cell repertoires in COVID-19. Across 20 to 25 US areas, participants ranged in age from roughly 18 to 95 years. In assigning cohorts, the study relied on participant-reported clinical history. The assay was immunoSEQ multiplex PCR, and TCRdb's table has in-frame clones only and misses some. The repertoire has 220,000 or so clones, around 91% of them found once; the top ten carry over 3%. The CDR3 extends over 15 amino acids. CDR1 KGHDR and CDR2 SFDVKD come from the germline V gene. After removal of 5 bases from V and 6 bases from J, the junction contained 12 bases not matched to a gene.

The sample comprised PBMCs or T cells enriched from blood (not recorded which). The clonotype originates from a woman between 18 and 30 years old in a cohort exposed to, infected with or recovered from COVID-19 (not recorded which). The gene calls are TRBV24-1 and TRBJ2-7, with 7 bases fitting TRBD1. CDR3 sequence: CATSAPDRANSEQYF. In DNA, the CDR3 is TGTGCCACCAGTGCTCCTGACAGGGCTAACTCCGAGCAGTACTTC.